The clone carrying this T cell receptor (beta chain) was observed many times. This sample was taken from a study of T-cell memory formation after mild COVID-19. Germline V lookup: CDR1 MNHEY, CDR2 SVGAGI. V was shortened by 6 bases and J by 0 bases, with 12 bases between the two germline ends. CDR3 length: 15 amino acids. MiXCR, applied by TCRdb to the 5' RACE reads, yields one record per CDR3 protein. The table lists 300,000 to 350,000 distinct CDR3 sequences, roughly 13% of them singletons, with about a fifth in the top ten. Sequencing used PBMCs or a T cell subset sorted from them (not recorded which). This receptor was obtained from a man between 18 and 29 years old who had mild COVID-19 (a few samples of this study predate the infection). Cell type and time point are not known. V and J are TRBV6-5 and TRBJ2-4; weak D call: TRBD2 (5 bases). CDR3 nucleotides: TGTGCCAGCAGGAGCGGAATGGAAGCCAAAAACATTCAGTACTTC. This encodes CASRSGMEAKNIQYF.